This T cell receptor (beta chain) is drawn from a study of tumor and adjacent non-tumor tissue in lung cancer. The overall study: The patients, roughly eleven men and 4 to 6 women, were roughly 31 to 85 with stage I to III disease.

A modified ARM-PCR protocol with three rounds of nested PCR amplified TCRbeta. TCRdb ran MiXCR on the multiplex PCR reads and lists one entry per CDR3 protein. The repertoire includes some 74,000 distinct CDR3 sequences, about two thirds of them detected once, and around 10% sits in the top ten. No cell sorting was done before RNA was extracted from the tissue. Germline-derived CDR1 and CDR2 are SGHVS and FQNEAQ. The CDR3 length is 14 residues. Concerning this clonotype: At one end, the junction sequence differs from germline, possibly due to a read error.

This clonotype originated in a woman aged 40 to 55 with non-small cell lung cancer. Source material: lung tumor tissue. The V gene is TRBV7-8, the J gene TRBJ2-7, with 7 bases aligning to TRBD1. CDR3 sequence reads: CASSPRTGGNEQNF. DNA for the CDR3: TGTGCCAGCAGCCCTCGGACAGGAGGAAACGAGCAAAACTTC.